This TCR beta chain was captured by sequencing in a study of CD8+ T cells in alopecia areata listed by TCRdb under 2018. Looking at the study overall: In both human patients and the C3H/HeJ mouse model, the study applied high-throughput TCRbeta sequencing to look at T cell clonal expansion in alopecia areata. In humans, TCRbeta sequencing was performed on scalp tissue and on sorted CD4+ and CD8+ peripheral blood T cells from healthy controls and from patients with patchy or totalis/universalis alopecia areata. RNA was extracted with the PAXgene miRNA kit for fixed scalp, the miRNeasy kit for PBMCs, and the RNeasy kit for mouse skin. TCRbeta CDR3 regions were amplified by immunoSEQ multiplex PCR with 35 Vbeta forward and 13 Jbeta reverse primers. Scalp clonality was compared across normal scalp (n=4), patchy alopecia areata scalp (n=8), and alopecia totalis/universalis scalp (n=8). Study-level results and caveats: Shared TCR sequences between patients were less evident than in mice, which may be partly attributable to HLA diversity in the patient population. Higher clonality and more expanded CD8+ clones were observed in lesional scalp than in normal scalp, particularly in alopecia totalis/universalis, a finding suggestive of antigenic drive. Scalp TCR repertoire analysis is complicated because resident alphabeta T cells in normal human skin are also sequenced, whereas mouse skin is dominated by gammadelta T cells.

PBMCs were isolated by density centrifugation and stained for CD3, CD4 and CD8, after which CD4+ and CD8+ T cells were sorted on a FACSAria. Scalp biopsies and blood samples were obtained from unaffected controls. Between the V and J ends, shortened by 4 bases and 2 bases respectively, the junction contains 20 bases. From the cysteine through the phenylalanine, the CDR3 covers 17 amino acids. Of all the DNA, just the CDR3 is kept, 51 bases in frame from base 1. The germline V gene gives CDR1 as SGHRS and CDR2 as YFSETQ. Libraries came from the immunoSEQ multiplex PCR assay. For TCR sequencing, RNA was extracted from every sample and reverse transcribed into cDNA to serve as template. SuperScript III was used to make first-strand cDNA, primed with a 2:1 mix of oligo-dT and random hexamers. Amplification bias was assessed with a synthetic immune receptor repertoire, and residual bias was removed computationally. The study's processing was this. After raw reads were preprocessed to remove errors, the CDR3 was defined following IMGT conventions as running from the conserved cysteine to phenylalanine. Clonality was calculated as 1 minus Shannon entropy normalized by log2 of the number of productive unique TCRs. Scalp TCRbeta sequences were cross-referenced with sorted blood CD4 and CD8 repertoires so that the CD4 or CD8 identity of scalp clones could be inferred. In its TCRdb copy, this immuneACCESS table keeps in-frame sequences only and misses some clones. Where compared with another copy, unresolved V genes explain less than half of these, and the others have no known cause. V, J and clone size are those of that table, while D and trimming were read from the DNA. The sample records 95,000 to 120,000 clones, approximately 59% of which are singletons. The ten biggest clones cover more than 20% of the sample.

Notes on this clone: The specificity of this receptor is unknown. The record has no base qualities; no much larger clone is one base away.

The sequence was collected from a human donor in good health. What was sequenced was CD8+ T cells sorted from blood. The rearranged chain carries TRBV5-1 and TRBJ2-3; confidence is insufficient to name the D gene. The DNA reads TGCGCCAGCAGCCCTATTTGGCCCCGGGCCTACACAGATACGCAGTATTTT. Its protein reads: CASSPIWPRAYTDTQYF.